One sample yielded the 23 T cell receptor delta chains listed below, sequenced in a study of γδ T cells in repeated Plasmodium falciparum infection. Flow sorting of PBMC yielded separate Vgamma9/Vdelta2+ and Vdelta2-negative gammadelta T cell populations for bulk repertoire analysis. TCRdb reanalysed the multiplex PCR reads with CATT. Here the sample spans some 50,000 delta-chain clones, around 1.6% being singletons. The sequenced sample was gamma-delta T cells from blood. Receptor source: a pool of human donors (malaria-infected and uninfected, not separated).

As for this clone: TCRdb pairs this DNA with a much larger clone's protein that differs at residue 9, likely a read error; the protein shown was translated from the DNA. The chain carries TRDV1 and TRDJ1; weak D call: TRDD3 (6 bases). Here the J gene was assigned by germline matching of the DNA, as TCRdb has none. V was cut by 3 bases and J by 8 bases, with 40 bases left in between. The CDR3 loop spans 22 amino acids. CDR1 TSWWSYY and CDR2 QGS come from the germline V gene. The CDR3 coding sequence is TGTGCTCTTGGGGACAGACCCTCCCACGGTCCGAAGGGCCTGGGGCTGACTTTCAAACTCATCTTT. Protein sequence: CALGDRPSHGPKGLGLTFKLIF.

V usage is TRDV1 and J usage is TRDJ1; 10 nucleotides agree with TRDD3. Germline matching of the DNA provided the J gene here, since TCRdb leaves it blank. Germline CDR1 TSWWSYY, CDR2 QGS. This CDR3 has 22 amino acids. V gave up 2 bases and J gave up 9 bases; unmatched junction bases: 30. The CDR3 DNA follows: TGTGCTCTTGGGGAAAATAGCTGTGCTGGGGGATATGGGCGGTTCTGGGTCCGAGAACTCATCTTT. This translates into CALGENSCAGGYGRFWVRELIF.

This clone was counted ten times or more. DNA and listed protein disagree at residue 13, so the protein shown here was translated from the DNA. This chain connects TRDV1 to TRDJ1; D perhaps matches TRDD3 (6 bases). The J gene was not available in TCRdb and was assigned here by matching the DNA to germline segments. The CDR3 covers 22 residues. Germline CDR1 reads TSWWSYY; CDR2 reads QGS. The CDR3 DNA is TGTTCTCTTGGGGAACTAAAGGCCTCCTTGTCTGGGGTATTCACCTGCACCGATAAACTCATCTTT. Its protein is CSLGELKASLSGVFTCTDKLIF.

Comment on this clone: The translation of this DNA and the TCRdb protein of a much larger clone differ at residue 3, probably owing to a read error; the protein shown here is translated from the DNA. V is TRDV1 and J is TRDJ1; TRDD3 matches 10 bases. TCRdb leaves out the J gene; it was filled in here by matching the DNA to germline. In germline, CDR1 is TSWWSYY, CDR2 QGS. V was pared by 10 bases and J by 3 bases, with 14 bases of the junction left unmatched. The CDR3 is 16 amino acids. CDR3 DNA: TGTGCTCCTATGAGTGCCTACTGGGGGATCCCCGATAAACTCATCTTT. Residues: CAPMSAYWGIPDKLIF.

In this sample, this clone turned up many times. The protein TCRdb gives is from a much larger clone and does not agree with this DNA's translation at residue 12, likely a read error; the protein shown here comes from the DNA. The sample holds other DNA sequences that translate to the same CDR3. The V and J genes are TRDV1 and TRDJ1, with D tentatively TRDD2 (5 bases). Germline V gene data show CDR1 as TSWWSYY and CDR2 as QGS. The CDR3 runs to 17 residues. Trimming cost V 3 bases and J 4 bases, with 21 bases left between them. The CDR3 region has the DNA TGTGCTCTTGGGGAGGCTACGTTTAGCCCCTACAGCGATAAACTCATCTTT. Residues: CALGEATFSPYSDKLIF.

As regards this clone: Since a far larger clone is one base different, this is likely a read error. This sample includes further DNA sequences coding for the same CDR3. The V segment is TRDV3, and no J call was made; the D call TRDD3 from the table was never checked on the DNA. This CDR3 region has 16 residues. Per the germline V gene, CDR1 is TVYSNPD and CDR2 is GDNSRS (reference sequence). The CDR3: CAFIRPCRGYTDKLIF. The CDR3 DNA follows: TGTGCCTTCATCCGACCCTGTCGGGGTTACACCGATAAGCTCATCTTT.

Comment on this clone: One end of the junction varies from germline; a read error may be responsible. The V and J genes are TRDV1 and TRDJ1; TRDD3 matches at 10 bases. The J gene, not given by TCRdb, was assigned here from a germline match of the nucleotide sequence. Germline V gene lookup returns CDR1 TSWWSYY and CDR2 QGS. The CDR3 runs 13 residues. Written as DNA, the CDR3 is TGCGCACGCTGGGGGATATCGACCGATAAACTCATCTTT. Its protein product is CARWGISTDKLIF.

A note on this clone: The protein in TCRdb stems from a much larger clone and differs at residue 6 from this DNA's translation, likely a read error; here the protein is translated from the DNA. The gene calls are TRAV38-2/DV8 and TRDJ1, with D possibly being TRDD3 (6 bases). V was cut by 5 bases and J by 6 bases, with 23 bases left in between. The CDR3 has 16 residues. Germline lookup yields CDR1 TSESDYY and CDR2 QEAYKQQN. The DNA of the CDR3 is TGTGCTTATAGTGGACCGTCTAGGCTGGGGATGCATAAACTCATCTTT. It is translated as CAYSGPSRLGMHKLIF.

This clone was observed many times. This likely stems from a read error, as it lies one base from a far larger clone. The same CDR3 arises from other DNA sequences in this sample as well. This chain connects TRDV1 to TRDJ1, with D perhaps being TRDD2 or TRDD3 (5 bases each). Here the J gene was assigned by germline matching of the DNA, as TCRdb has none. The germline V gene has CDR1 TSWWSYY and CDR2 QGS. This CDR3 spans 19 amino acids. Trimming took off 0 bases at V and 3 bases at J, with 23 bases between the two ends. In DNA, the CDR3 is TGTGCTCTTGGGGAACTCAGGGCCTACCCGGGGAGGAAGGCCGATAAACTCATCTTT. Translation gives CALGELRAYPGRKADKLIF.

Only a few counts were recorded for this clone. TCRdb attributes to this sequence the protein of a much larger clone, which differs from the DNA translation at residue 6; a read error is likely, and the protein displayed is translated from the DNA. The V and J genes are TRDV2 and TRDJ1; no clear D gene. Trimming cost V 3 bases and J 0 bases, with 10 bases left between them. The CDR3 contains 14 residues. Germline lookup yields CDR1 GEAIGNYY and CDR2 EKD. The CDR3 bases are TGTGCCTGTGACTCCGTACTTAACACCGATAAACTCATCTTT. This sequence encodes CACDSVLNTDKLIF.

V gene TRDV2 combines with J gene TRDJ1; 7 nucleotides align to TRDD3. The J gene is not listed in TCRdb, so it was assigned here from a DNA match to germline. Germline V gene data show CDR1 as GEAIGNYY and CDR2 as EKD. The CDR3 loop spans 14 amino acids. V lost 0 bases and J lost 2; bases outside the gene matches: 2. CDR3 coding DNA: TGTGCCTGTGACACCTGGGGGACTACCGATAAACTCATCTTT. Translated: CACDTWGTTDKLIF.

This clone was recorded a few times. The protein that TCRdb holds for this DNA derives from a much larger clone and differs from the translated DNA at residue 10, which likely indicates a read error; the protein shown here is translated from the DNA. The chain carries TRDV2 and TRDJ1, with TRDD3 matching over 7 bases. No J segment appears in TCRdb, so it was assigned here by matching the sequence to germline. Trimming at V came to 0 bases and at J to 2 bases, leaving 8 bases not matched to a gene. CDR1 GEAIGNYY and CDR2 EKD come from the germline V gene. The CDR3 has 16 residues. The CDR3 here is CACDTVHLGETDKLIF. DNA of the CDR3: TGTGCCTGTGACACCGTGCATTTGGGGGAGACCGATAAACTCATCTTT.

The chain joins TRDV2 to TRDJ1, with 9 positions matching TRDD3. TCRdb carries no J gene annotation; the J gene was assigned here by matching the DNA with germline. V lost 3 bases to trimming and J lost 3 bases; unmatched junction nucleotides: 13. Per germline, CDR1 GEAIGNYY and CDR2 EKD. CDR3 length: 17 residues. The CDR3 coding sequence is TGTGCCTGTGACGGTGTAACTGGGGGACCCCCTGCCGATAAACTCATCTTT. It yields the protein CACDGVTGGPPADKLIF.

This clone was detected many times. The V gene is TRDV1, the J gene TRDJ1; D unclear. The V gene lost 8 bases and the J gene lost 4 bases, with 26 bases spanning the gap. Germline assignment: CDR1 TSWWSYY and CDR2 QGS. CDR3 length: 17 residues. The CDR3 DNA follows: TGTGCTCTTCTAACCCGGGGCCACCTTTCCGAGGGCGATAAACTCATCTTT. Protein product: CALLTRGHLSEGDKLIF.

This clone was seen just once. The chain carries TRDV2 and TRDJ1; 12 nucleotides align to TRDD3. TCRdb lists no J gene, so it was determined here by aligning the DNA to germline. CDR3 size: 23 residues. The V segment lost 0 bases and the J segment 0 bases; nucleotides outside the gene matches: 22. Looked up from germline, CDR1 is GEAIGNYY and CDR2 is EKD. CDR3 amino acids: CACDTSDSNRYWGILFNTDKLIF. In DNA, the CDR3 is TGTGCCTGTGACACCAGCGACAGTAATAGGTACTGGGGGATACTCTTCAACACCGATAAACTCATCTTT.

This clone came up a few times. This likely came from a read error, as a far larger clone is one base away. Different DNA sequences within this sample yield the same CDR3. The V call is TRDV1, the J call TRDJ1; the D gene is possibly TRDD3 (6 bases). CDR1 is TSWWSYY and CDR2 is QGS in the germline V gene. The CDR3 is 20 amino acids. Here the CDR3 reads CALGDHTIFPRATNTDKLIF. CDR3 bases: TGTGCCCTTGGGGATCACACAATCTTTCCTCGCGCAACGAACACCGATAAACTCATCTTT.

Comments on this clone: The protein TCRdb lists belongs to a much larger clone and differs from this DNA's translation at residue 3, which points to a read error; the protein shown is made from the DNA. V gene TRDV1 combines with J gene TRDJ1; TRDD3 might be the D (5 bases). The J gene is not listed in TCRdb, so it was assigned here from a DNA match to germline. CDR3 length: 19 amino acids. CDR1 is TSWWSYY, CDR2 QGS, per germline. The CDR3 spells CAPGHPGLTTWVGTDKLIF. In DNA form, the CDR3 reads TGTGCTCCTGGGCACCCAGGCCTGACCACCTGGGTGGGTACCGATAAACTCATCTTT.

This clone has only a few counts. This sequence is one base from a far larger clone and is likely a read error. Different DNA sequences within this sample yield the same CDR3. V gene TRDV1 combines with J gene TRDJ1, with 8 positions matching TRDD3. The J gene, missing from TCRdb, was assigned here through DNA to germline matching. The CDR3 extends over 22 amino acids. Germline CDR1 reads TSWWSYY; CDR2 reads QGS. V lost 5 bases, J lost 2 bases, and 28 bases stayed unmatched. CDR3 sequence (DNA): TGTGCTCTTGGGTTTTCCGGCTACACACCCCTGGGGGACCGAACCTATACCGATAAACTCATCTTT. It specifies CALGFSGYTPLGDRTYTDKLIF.

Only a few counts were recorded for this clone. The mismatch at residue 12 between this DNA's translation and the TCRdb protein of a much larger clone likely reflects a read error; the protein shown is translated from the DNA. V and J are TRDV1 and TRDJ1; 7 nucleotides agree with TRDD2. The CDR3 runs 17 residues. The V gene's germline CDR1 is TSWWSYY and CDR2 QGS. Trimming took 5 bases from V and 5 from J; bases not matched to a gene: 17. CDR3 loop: CALGSPPFLRLRDKLIF. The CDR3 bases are TGTGCTCTTGGGTCACCCCCTTTCCTACGTCTGAGGGATAAACTCATCTTT.

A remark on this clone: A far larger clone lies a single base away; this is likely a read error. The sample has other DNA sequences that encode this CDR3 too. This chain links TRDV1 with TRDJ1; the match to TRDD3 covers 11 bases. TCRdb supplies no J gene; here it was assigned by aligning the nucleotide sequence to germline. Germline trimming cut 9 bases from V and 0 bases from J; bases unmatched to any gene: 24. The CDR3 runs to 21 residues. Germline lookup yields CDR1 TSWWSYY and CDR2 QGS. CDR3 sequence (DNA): TGTGCTCTCCGCCGCCTAATCTGGGGGATACAGGGAGGCCAGTACACCGATAAACTCATCTTT. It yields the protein CALRRLIWGIQGGQYTDKLIF.

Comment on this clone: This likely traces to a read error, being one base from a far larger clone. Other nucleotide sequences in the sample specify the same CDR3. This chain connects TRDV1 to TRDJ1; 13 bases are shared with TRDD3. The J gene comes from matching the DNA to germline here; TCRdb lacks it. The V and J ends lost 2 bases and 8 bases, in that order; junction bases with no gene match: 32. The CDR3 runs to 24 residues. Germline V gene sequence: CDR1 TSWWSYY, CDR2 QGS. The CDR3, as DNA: TGTGCTCTTGGGGAATGGGGAACGACCCCGACTCCGAACTGGGGGATACGCGTCGGCCCAAAACTCATCTTT. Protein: CALGEWGTTPTPNWGIRVGPKLIF.

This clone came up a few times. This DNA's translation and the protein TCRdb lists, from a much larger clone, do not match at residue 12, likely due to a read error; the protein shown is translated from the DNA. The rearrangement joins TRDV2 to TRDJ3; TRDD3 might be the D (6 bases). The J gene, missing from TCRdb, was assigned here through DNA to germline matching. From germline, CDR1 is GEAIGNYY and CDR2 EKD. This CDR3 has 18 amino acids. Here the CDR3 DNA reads TGTGCCTGTGACACCGTCGGGGCCGACTCCTGGGGCACCCGACAGATGTTTTTC. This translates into CACDTVGADSWGTRQMFF.

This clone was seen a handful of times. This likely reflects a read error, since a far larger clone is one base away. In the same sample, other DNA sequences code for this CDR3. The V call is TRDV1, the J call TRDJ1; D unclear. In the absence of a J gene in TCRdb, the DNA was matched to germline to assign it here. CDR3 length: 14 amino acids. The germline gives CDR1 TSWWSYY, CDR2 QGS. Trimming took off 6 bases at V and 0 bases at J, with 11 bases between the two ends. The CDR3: CALGAPKNTDKLIF. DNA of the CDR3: TGTGCTCTTGGAGCACCCAAAAACACCGATAAACTCATCTTT.